The 26 T cell receptor beta chains below come from one sample, sequenced in a study of graft-versus-host responses after intestinal transplantation. Here immunoSEQ multiplex PCR was the method, and the copy in TCRdb shows in-frame clones only, minus some. The profile shows 70,000 to 75,000 clones, 89% of them singletons. Their antigens are not known. The sample in question was unstimulated CD8+ T cells sorted from spleen or lymph node cells, obtained before intestinal transplant. Receptors were obtained from a human donor who received an intestinal transplant.

V is TRBV7-6 and J is TRBJ2-3; the D gene is possibly TRBD1 (6 bases). The CDR3 spans 17 residues. Germline V gene data show CDR1 as SGHVS and CDR2 as FNYEAQ. Trimming shortened V by 2 bases and J by 6 bases, and 21 bases separated the two germline ends. For the CDR3, the DNA is TGTGCCAGCAGCTTATTGGCTCTGGGGGCAAGAACGGATACGCAGTATTTT. It specifies CASSLLALGARTDTQYF. Together with reference TRBV7-6 and TRBJ2-3, the CDR3 gives the full variable domain: GAGVSQSPRYKVTKRGQDVALRCDPISGHVSLYWYRQALGQGPEFLTYFNYEAQQDKSGLPNDRFSAERPEGSISTLTIQRTEQRDSAMYRCASSLLALGARTDTQYFGPGTRLTVL.

V gene TRBV4-1 combines with J gene TRBJ1-6; no clear D. Germline V gene lookup returns CDR1 MGHRA and CDR2 YSYEKL. Deletions cut 0 bases from V and 8 bases from J, with 17 bases between. The CDR3 contains 17 residues. For the CDR3, the DNA is TGCGCCAGCAGCCAAGATATGACCCATCATGCGGATTCACCCCTCCACTTT. It codes for CASSQDMTHHADSPLHF.

This clone was seen just once. V usage is TRBV15 and J usage is TRBJ2-1; 9 nucleotides agree with TRBD2. The CDR3 runs to 15 residues. In germline, CDR1 is LNHNV, CDR2 YYDKDF (reference sequence). V lost 1 base and J lost 10; bases outside the gene matches: 8. In DNA, the CDR3 is TGTGCCACCAGCAGAGCCGGTAGCGGGAGTTGGGAGCAGTTCTTC. It yields the protein CATSRAGSGSWEQFF.

Here the CDR3 reads CATSREKGKGPTGELFF. CDR3 nucleotide sequence: TGTGCCACCAGCAGAGAGAAAGGGAAGGGGCCTACCGGGGAGCTGTTTTTT. The rearrangement links TRBV15 to TRBJ2-2; the D gene is possibly TRBD1 (5 bases). V was cut by 0 bases and J by 5 bases, with 16 bases left in between. CDR3 length equals 17 residues. Germline values: CDR1 LNHNV, CDR2 YYDKDF (reference sequence).

The gene calls are TRBV29-1 and TRBJ1-1; TRBD1 agrees at 8 bases. The CDR3 totals 12 residues. V gave up 2 bases and J gave up 4 bases; unmatched junction bases: 0. The germline V gene has CDR1 SQVTM and CDR2 ANQGSEA. The CDR3 DNA reads as TGCAGCGTTGAACAGGGGGCCACTGAAGCTTTCTTT. It is translated as CSVEQGATEAFF.

This chain joins TRBV9 and TRBJ2-1; 8 bases fit TRBD2. The junction had 6 bases not matched to a gene; V was cut back by 3 bases and J by 4 bases. Germline-derived CDR1 and CDR2 are SGDLS and YYNGEE. The CDR3 spans 15 residues. The CDR3 is CASSAGGDGYNEQFF. The CDR3 region has the DNA TGTGCCAGCAGCGCGGGGGGGGACGGTTACAATGAGCAGTTCTTC.

The V gene is TRBV15, the J gene TRBJ1-5; D remains ambiguous. The V and J ends lost 0 bases and 1 base respectively, with 13 bases between them. Germline V gene sequence: CDR1 LNHNV, CDR2 YYDKDF (reference sequence). This CDR3 has 17 residues. The CDR3 here is CATSRDLRGRSNQPQHF. CDR3 in DNA: TGTGCCACCAGCAGAGATCTGCGGGGTCGGAGCAATCAGCCCCAGCATTTT. The complete variable domain, with remaining parts taken from reference TRBV15 and TRBJ1-5, reads DAMVIQNPRYQVTQFGKPVTLSCSQTLNHNVMYWYQQKSSQAPKLLFHYYDKDFNNEADTPDNFQSRRPNTSFCFLDIRSPGLGDTAMYLCATSRDLRGRSNQPQHFGDGTRLSIL.

The chain uses TRBV5-1 and TRBJ2-5; possibly TRBD2 for D (5 bases). CDR3 length: 14 residues. V lost 1 base to trimming and J lost 7 bases, with 14 bases between them. From germline, CDR1 is SGHRS and CDR2 YFSETQ. CDR3 nucleotides: TGCGCCAGCAGCTTGTTCAGCGGTATCGCGACCCAGTACTTC. Amino acids: CASSLFSGIATQYF. Full variable domain (remainder filled in from reference TRBV5-1 and TRBJ2-5): KAGVTQTPRYLIKTRGQQVTLSCSPISGHRSVSWYQQTPGQGLQFLFEYFSETQRNKGNFPGRFSGRQFSNSRSEMNVSTLELGDSALYLCASSLFSGIATQYFGPGTRLLVL.

CDR3 protein: CATSWTAAEGYTF. In nucleotides, the CDR3 is TGTGCCACCAGCTGGACAGCTGCGGAAGGCTACACCTTC. The rearrangement joins TRBV6-1 to TRBJ1-2, with D tentatively TRBD1 (6 bases). V was pared by 10 bases and J by 8 bases, with 20 bases between. Germline V gene lookup returns CDR1 MNHNS and CDR2 SASEGT. This CDR3 contains 13 residues.

The chain couples TRBV7-8 to TRBJ2-1, with a weak D call TRBD1 (6 bases). This CDR3 region has 18 residues. Germline V gene data show CDR1 as SGHVS and CDR2 as FQNEAQ. V lost 1 base and J 3 bases, leaving 19 bases between the germline ends. CDR3 nucleotides: TGTGCCAGCAGCTTAGGGTCCGCAGGGGATGAAGGCTACAATGAGCAGTTCTTC. Its protein product is CASSLGSAGDEGYNEQFF.

The chain employs TRBV27 and TRBJ2-1, with D perhaps matching TRBD2 (5 bases). Germline V lookup: CDR1 MNHEY, CDR2 SMNVEV (reference sequence). CDR3 length: 15 residues. The V end was cut by 4 bases, the J end by 2 bases, with 12 bases between. DNA for the CDR3: TGTGCCAGCAGTTCGACTACGGGCCCCTACAATGAGCAGTTCTTC. Amino acids: CASSSTTGPYNEQFF.

The chain joins TRBV27 to TRBJ1-1; D unresolved. The CDR3 runs to 15 residues. In germline, CDR1 is MNHEY, CDR2 SMNVEV (reference sequence). V lost 2 bases, J lost 4 bases, and 14 bases lay in between. CDR3 DNA sequence: TGTGCCAGCAGTTTAGCGGCCAGCCTTGGCACTGAAGCTTTCTTT. Residues: CASSLAASLGTEAFF.

The V gene is TRBV9, the J gene TRBJ1-2; 9 bases are shared with TRBD1. The V and J ends lost 2 bases and 7 bases, in that order; junction bases with no gene match: 12. The length of the CDR3 is 16 residues. Germline V gene lookup returns CDR1 SGDLS and CDR2 YYNGEE. The CDR3 sequence is CASSVCPGQGMCGYTF. CDR3 coding DNA: TGTGCCAGCAGCGTCTGTCCGGGACAGGGTATGTGTGGCTACACCTTC.

The J gene is TRBJ1-1, the V gene TRBV16, with D possibly matching TRBD1 (5 bases). CDR1 and CDR2 (germline): KGHSY, FQNENV. V dropped 3 bases and J dropped 3 bases, with 11 bases sitting between them. This CDR3 region has 14 residues. The CDR3 nucleotides are TGTGCCAGCAGCCAGTTACAGGCCTACACTGAAGCTTTCTTT. Encoded protein: CASSQLQAYTEAFF.

V gene TRBV7-9 combines with J gene TRBJ1-1, with D possibly TRBD1 on 6 matching bases. This CDR3 has 16 residues. The germline V gene has CDR1 SEHNR and CDR2 FQNEAQ (reference sequence). With 5 bases removed from V and 1 base from J, the gap between germline ends came to 17 bases. For the CDR3, the DNA is TGTGCCAGCAGCCACGCCAGGGGTTCTAGGAACACTGAAGCTTTCTTT. It encodes CASSHARGSRNTEAFF.

The chain joins TRBV5-4 to TRBJ1-2; D is ambiguous. This CDR3 is 16 amino acids long. V was shortened by 4 bases and J by 8 bases, with 24 bases between the two germline ends. Germline V gene sequence: CDR1 SGHNT, CDR2 YYREEE (reference sequence). The CDR3 here is CASSPREIPRARGYTF. For the CDR3, the DNA is TGTGCCAGCAGCCCCCGGGAAATCCCCCGCGCTAGAGGCTACACCTTC.

As regards this clone: An end of the junction differs from the germline gene, which may be a read error. The V and J genes are TRBV29-1 and TRBJ2-7; D may be TRBD2 (5 bases). CDR1 is SQVTM and CDR2 is ANQGSEA in the germline V gene. CDR3 length: 13 residues. The CDR3 region is CSVTGMTSDEQYF. Here the CDR3 DNA reads TGCAGCGTCACCGGGATGACCTCCGACGAGCAGTACTTC.

V gene TRBV28 combines with J gene TRBJ2-2, with D tentatively TRBD2 (6 bases). V was pared by 3 bases and J by 3 bases, with 14 bases between. The CDR3 has 16 amino acids. The germline V gene has CDR1 MDHEN and CDR2 SYDVKM. The DNA for the CDR3 is TGTGCCAGCAGTTTGTATTTCAGGGAGGACACCGGGGAGCTGTTTTTT. It yields the protein CASSLYFREDTGELFF.

This clone was detected only a few times. The chain has TRBV4-1 and TRBJ1-2; TRBD1 aligns across 9 bases. There are 16 residues in the CDR3. Germline CDR1 and CDR2: MGHRA and YSYEKL. V lost 3 bases and J lost 0; bases outside the gene matches: 5. CDR3 nucleotides: TGCGCCAGCAGCCAGGGGACAGGGCTAGCTAACTATGGCTACACCTTC. Protein: CASSQGTGLANYGYTF.

This clone was detected only once. This chain joins TRBV5-4 and TRBJ2-6; D not resolved. The V and J ends lost 4 bases and 0 bases respectively, with 11 bases between them. The CDR3 spans 16 residues. Germline lookup yields CDR1 SGHNT and CDR2 YYREEE (reference sequence). The CDR3 DNA reads as TGTGCCAGCAGCGCAGATTTCATCTCTGGGGCCAACGTCCTGACTTTC. Amino acids: CASSADFISGANVLTF.

This clone was detected only once. The gene calls are TRBV28 and TRBJ1-1; no firm D call. Looked up from germline, CDR1 is MDHEN and CDR2 is SYDVKM. Trimming left V 6 bases short and J 1 base short, with 9 bases between. The CDR3 contains 13 residues. The CDR3 DNA reads TGTGCCAGCAGCCGCCCAGAGAACACTGAAGCTTTCTTT. Its protein is CASSRPENTEAFF. The full variable domain, with the rest looked up from reference TRBV28 and TRBJ1-1, is DVKVTQSSRYLVKRTGEKVFLECVQDMDHENMFWYRQDPGLGLRLIYFSYDVKMKEKGDIPEGYSVSREKKERFSLILESASTNQTSMYLCASSRPENTEAFFGQGTRLTVV.

This clone was detected once. The V gene is TRBV9, the J gene TRBJ2-7, with 8 bases fitting TRBD1. Losses at the gene ends were 0 bases for V and 2 bases for J; bases not matched to a gene: 7. Germline V lookup: CDR1 SGDLS, CDR2 YYNGEE. CDR3 length: 16 residues. The CDR3 sequence: CASSVGPGGAPYEQYF. The CDR3 region has the DNA TGTGCCAGCAGCGTAGGGCCAGGGGGCGCCCCCTACGAGCAGTACTTC.

The chain couples TRBV27 to TRBJ2-1; 9 bases agree with TRBD2. V lost 3 bases to trimming and J lost 8 bases; unmatched junction nucleotides: 11. The V gene's germline CDR1 is MNHEY and CDR2 SMNVEV (reference sequence). The CDR3 is 16 amino acids. The CDR3 DNA is TGTGCCAGCAGTTTTTTGTTTGCGGGAGGGGTATATGAGCAGTTCTTC. It specifies CASSFLFAGGVYEQFF.

The chain recombines TRBV27 with TRBJ2-7; 7 nucleotides agree with TRBD2. CDR1 and CDR2 (germline): MNHEY, SMNVEV (reference sequence). V was clipped by 3 bases and J by 0 bases; unmatched bases: 5. The CDR3 totals 15 residues. For the CDR3, the DNA is TGTGCCAGCAGTTTTCTCAGCGGGGACTCCTACGAGCAGTACTTC. It codes for CASSFLSGDSYEQYF.

This chain joins TRBV13 and TRBJ1-1; D is unresolved. V shed 3 bases and J shed 4 bases, with 9 bases lying between them. Germline V CDR1 and CDR2: PRHDT, FYEKMQ (reference sequence). CDR3 size: 13 residues. Written as DNA, the CDR3 is TGTGCCAGCAGCTTCGGCCAGGCCACTGAAGCTTTCTTT. Encoded protein: CASSFGQATEAFF. Drawing the rest from reference TRBV13 and TRBJ1-1, the complete variable domain is AAGVIQSPRHLIKEKRETATLKCYPIPRHDTVYWYQQGPGQDPQFLISFYEKMQSDKGSIPDRFSAQQFSDYHSELNMSSLELGDSALYFCASSFGQATEAFFGQGTRLTVV.

This clone appeared once. In nucleotides, the CDR3 is TGCGCCAGCCTTCCCGGGACAGGGATGAATGAGCAGTTCTTC. Amino acid sequence: CASLPGTGMNEQFF. The chain uses TRBV5-1 and TRBJ2-1, with 9 bases lining up with TRBD1. Trimming at V came to 7 bases and at J to 7 bases, leaving 9 bases not matched to a gene. The CDR3 is 14 residues long. CDR1 and CDR2 from the germline V gene are SGHRS and YFSETQ.